One sample yielded the 7 T cell receptor beta chains listed below, sequenced in a study of fetal regulatory T cell absence and autoimmunity. TCRdb's copy holds only in-frame clones and misses some; the assay was immunoSEQ multiplex PCR. The sample has 95,000 to 100,000 clones, around 72% seen once. Sample: pancreas tissue. These receptors all come from a male donor with IPEX syndrome.

This chain links TRBV5-4 with TRBJ1-4; 7 nucleotides match TRBD1. The CDR3 extends over 15 amino acids. The germline V gene encodes CDR1 SGHNT and CDR2 YYREEE (reference sequence). J gave up 3 bases and V 4 bases, and 6 bases lay outside the gene matches. CDR3 in DNA: TGTGCCAGCAGCCCCGGACAGGCGTCTAATGAAAAACTGTTTTTT. This translates into CASSPGQASNEKLFF.

The chain carries TRBV30 and TRBJ1-2; D call uncertain. Germline V gene lookup returns CDR1 GTSNPN and CDR2 SVGIG (reference sequence). Deletions cut 1 base from V and 5 bases from J, with 11 bases between. The length of the CDR3 is 13 residues. The CDR3 loop reads CAWSGATPYGYTF. CDR3 nucleotides: TGTGCCTGGAGTGGAGCCACCCCATATGGCTACACCTTC.

The V call is TRBV25-1, the J call TRBJ1-1, with D unresolved. The CDR3 length is 15 residues. The germline V gene has CDR1 MGHDK and CDR2 SYGVNS. Trimming removed 0 bases at V and 3 bases at J, with 11 bases between. The CDR3 protein is CASSEYGPGHTEAFF. The CDR3 region has the DNA TGTGCCAGCAGTGAATATGGTCCGGGCCACACTGAAGCTTTCTTT.

This clone has only a few counts. The chain couples TRBV19 to TRBJ1-2; D remains unclear. The CDR3 runs to 12 residues. Trimming took 5 bases from V and 4 from J, leaving 8 bases between them. Germline V gene sequence: CDR1 LNHDA, CDR2 SQIVND (reference sequence). This CDR3 is CASSLTAYGYTF. The CDR3 DNA is TGTGCCAGTAGTCTCACAGCCTATGGCTACACCTTC.

Only one count was recorded for this clone. The chain carries TRBV11-2 and TRBJ2-1; a possible D gene is TRBD2 (5 bases). Germline V gene data show CDR1 as SGHAT and CDR2 as FQNNGV. This CDR3 comprises 14 residues. Between the trimmed V and J ends, which lost 1 base and 1 base, there was a span of 5 bases. The CDR3 sequence is CASSLAGSYNEQFF. Here the CDR3 DNA reads TGTGCCAGCAGCTTAGCGGGATCCTACAATGAGCAGTTCTTC.

This chain links TRBV25-1 with TRBJ2-1, with D maybe TRBD1 (5 bases). The germline V gene encodes CDR1 MGHDK and CDR2 SYGVNS. The CDR3 is made up of 14 amino acids. Trimming shortened V by 4 bases and J by 2 bases, and 9 bases separated the two germline ends. CDR3 sequence (DNA): TGTGCCAGCAGTGTAGGGGTTCCCTACAATGAGCAGTTCTTC. Translation gives CASSVGVPYNEQFF.

This clone was seen a handful of times. This chain joins TRBV20-1 and TRBJ2-7, with D perhaps TRBD1 (5 bases). The CDR3 has 11 amino acids. The germline V gene has CDR1 DFQATT and CDR2 SNEGSKA (reference sequence). Trimming left V 3 bases short and J 3 bases short, with 6 bases between. The CDR3 sequence: CSARDNYEQYF. Here the CDR3 DNA reads TGCAGTGCTAGGGACAACTACGAGCAGTACTTC.